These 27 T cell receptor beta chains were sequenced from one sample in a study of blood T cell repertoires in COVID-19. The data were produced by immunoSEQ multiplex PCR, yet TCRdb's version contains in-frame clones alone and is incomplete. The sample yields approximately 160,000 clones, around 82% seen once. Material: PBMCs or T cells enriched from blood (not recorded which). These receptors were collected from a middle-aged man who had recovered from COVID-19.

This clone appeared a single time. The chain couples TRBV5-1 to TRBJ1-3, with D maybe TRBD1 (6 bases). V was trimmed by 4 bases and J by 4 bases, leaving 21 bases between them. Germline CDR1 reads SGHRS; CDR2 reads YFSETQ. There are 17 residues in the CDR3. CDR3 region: CASSAAPQGSSGNTIYF. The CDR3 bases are TGCGCCAGCAGCGCTGCACCCCAGGGGTCTAGCGGAAACACCATATATTTT.

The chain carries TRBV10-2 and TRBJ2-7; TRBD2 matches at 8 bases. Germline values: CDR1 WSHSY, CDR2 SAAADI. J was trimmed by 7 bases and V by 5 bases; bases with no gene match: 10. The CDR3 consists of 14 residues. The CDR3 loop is CASSPSGGAGEQYV. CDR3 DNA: TGCGCCAGCAGTCCTTCCGGGGGGGCTGGGGAGCAGTACGTC.

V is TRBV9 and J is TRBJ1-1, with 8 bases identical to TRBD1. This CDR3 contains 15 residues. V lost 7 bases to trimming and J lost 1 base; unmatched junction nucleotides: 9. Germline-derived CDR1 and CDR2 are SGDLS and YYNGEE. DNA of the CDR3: TGTGCCAGCCGAAGAGGGGGACAGGCGAACACTGAAGCTTTCTTT. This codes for CASRRGGQANTEAFF.

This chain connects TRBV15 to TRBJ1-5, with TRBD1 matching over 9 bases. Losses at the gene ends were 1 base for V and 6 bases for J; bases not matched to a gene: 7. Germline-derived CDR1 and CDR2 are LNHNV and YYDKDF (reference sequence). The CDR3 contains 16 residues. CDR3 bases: TGTGCCACCAGCAGAGCGCGACAGGGGGGAGCTCAGCCCCAGCATTTT. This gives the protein CATSRARQGGAQPQHF.

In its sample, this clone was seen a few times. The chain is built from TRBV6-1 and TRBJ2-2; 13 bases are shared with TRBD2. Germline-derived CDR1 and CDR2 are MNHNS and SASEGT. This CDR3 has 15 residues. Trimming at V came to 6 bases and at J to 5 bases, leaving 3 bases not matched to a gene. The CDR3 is CASRLAGGPTGELFF. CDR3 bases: TGTGCCAGCAGACTAGCGGGGGGGCCTACCGGGGAGCTGTTTTTT.

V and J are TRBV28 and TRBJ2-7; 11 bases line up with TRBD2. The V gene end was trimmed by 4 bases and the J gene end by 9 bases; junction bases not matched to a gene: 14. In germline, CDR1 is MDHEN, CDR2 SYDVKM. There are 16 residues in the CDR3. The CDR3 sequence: CASSSQLAGDLRRQYV. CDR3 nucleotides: TGTGCCAGCAGTTCACAACTAGCGGGGGACCTACGAAGGCAGTACGTC.

In DNA form, the CDR3 reads TGTGCCAGCAGGGGAGGCTGGAGCTCCTACGAGCAGTACTTC. Residues: CASRGGWSSYEQYF. This chain links TRBV6-5 with TRBJ2-7; D might be TRBD2 (6 bases). The CDR3 has 14 residues. Trimming cost V 6 bases and J 0 bases, with 12 bases left between them. Germline CDR1 reads MNHEY; CDR2 reads SVGAGI.

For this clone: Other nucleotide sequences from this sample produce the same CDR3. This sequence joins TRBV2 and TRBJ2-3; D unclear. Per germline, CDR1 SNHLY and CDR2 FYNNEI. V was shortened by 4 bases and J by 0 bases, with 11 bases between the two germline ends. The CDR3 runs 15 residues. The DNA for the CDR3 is TGTGCCAGCAGTGTGCAGGCTCGTAGCACAGATACGCAGTATTTT. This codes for CASSVQARSTDTQYF.

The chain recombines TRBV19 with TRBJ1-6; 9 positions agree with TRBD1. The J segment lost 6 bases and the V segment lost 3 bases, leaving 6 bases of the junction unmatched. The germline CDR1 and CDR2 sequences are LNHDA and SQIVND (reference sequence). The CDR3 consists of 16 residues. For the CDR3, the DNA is TGTGCCAGTAGTATCGACGGACAGGGGATTAATTCACCCCTCCACTTT. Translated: CASSIDGQGINSPLHF.

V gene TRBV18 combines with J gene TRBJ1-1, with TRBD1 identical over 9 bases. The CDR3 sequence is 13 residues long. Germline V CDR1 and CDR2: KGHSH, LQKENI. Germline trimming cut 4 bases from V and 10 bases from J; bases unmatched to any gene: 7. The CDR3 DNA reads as TGTGCCAGCTCACAAGGACAGGGGTCGATAGCTTTCTTT. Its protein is CASSQGQGSIAFF.

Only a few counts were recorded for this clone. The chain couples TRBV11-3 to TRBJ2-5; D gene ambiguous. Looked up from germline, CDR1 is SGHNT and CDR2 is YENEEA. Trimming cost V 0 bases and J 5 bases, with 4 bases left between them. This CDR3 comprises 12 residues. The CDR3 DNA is TGTGCCAGCAGCTTAGATGCGGAGACCCAGTACTTC. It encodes CASSLDAETQYF.

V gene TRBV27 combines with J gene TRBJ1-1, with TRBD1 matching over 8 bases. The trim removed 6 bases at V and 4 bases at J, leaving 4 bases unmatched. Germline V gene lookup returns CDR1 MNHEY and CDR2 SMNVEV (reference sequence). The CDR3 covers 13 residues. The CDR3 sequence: CASRRTGTTEAFF. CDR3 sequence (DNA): TGTGCCAGCAGACGGACAGGGACCACTGAAGCTTTCTTT.

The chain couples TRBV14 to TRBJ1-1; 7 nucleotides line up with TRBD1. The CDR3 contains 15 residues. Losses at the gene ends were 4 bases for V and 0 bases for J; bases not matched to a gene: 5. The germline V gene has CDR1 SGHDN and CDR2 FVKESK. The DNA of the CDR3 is TGTGCCAGCAGCCGATTGGGACAGATGAACACTGAAGCTTTCTTT. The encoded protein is CASSRLGQMNTEAFF.

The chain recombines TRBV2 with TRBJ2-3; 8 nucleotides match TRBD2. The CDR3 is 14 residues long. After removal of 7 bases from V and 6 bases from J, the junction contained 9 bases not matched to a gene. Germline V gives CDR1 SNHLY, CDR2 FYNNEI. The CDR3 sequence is CASTPGLAGDTQYF. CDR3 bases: TGTGCCAGCACCCCCGGACTAGCAGGCGATACGCAGTATTTT.

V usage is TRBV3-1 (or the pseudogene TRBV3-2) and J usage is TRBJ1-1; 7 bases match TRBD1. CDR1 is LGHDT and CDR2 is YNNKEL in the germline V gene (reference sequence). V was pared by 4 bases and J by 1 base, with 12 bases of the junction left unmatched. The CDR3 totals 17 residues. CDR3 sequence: CASSPESSYRGNTEAFF. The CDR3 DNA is TGTGCCAGCAGCCCGGAGTCCTCGTACAGGGGGAACACTGAAGCTTTCTTT.

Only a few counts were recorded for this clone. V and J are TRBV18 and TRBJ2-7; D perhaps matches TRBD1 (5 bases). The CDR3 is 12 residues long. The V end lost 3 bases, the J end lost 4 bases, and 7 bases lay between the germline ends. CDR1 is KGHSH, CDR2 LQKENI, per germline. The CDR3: CASSPDSYEQYV. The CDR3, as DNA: TGTGCCAGCTCACCCGACAGTTACGAGCAGTACGTC.

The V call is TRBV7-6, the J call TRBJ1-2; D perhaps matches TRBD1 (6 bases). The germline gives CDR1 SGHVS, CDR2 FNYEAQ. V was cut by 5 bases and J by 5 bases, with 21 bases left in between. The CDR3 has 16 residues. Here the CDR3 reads CASSPQGGTEAYGYTF. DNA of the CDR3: TGTGCCAGCAGCCCCCAAGGGGGAACGGAGGCTTATGGCTACACCTTC.

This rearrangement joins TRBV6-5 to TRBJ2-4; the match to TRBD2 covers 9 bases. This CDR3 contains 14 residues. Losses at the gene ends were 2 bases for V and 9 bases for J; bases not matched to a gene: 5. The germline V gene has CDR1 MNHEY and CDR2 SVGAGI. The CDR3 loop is CASSYLRGGGIQYF. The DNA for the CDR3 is TGTGCCAGCAGTTACCTGCGGGGGGGCGGCATTCAGTACTTC.

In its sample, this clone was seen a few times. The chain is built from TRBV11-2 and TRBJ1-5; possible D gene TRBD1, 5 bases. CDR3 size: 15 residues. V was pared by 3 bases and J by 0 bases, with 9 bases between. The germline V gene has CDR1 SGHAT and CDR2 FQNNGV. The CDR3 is CASSFDSNSNQPQHF. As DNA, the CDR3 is TGTGCCAGCAGCTTTGACAGTAATAGCAATCAGCCCCAGCATTTT.

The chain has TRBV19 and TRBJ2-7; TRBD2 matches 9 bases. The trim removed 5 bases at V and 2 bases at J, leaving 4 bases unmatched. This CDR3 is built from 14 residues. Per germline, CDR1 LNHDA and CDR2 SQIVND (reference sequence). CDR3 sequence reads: CASSYSGGTYEQYF. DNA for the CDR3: TGTGCCAGTAGTTATAGCGGGGGCACCTACGAGCAGTACTTC.

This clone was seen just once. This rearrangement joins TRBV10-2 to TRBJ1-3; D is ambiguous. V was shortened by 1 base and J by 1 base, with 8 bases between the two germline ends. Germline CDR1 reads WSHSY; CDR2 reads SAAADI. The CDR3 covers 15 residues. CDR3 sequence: CASSELEGSGNTIYF. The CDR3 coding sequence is TGCGCCAGCAGTGAGTTAGAGGGTTCTGGAAACACCATATATTTT.

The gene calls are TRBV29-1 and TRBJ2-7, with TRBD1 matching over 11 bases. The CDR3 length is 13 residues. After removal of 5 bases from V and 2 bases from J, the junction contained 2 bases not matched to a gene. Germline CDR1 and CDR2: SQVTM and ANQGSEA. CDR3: CSVKGQGAYEQYF. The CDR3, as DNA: TGCAGCGTTAAGGGACAGGGGGCCTACGAGCAGTACTTC.

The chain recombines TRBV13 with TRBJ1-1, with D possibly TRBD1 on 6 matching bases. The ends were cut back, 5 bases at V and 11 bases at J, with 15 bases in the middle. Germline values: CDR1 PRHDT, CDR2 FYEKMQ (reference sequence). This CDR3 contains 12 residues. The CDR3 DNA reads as TGTGCCAGCAGCGCTAAAGGACAGCGGGCTTTCTTT. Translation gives CASSAKGQRAFF. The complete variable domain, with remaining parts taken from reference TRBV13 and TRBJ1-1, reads AAGVIQSPRHLIKEKRETATLKCYPIPRHDTVYWYQQGPGQDPQFLISFYEKMQSDKGSIPDRFSAQQFSDYHSELNMSSLELGDSALYFCASSAKGQRAFFGQGTRLTVV.

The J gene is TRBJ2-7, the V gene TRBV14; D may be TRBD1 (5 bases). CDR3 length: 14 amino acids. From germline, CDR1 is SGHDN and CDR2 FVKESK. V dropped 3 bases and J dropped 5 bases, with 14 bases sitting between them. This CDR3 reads CASSQLTADHEQYV. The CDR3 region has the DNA TGTGCCAGCAGCCAGCTGACAGCCGATCACGAGCAGTACGTC.

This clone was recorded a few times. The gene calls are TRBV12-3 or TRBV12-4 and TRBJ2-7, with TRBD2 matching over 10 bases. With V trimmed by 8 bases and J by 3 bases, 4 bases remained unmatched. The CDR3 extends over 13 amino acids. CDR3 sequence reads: CASRTSGDYEQYF. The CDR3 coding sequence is TGTGCCAGCCGTACTAGCGGGGACTACGAGCAGTACTTC.

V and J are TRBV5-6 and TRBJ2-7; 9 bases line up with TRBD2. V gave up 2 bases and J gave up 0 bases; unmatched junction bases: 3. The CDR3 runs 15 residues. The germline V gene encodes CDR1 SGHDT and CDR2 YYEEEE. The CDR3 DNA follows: TGTGCCAGCAGCTTTAGCGGGGGCCACTCCTACGAGCAGTACTTC. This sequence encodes CASSFSGGHSYEQYF.

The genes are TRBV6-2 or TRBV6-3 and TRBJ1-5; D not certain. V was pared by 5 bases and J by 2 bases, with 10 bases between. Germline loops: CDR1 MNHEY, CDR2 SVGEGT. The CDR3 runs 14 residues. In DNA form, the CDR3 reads TGTGCCAGCAGTGTCGGGGTGGGCAATCAGCCCCAGCATTTT. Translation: CASSVGVGNQPQHF.